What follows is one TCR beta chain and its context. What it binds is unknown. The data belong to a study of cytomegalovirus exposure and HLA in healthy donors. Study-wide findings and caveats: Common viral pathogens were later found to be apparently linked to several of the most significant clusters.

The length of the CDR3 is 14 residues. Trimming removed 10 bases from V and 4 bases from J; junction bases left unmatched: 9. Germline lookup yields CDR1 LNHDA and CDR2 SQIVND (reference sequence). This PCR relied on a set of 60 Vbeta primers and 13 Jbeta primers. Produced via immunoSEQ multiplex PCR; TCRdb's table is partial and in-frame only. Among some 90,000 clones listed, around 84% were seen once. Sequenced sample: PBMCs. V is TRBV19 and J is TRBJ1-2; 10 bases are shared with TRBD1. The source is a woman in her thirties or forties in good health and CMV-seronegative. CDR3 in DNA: TGTGCCACCTTACCGGGACAGGGGCGCTATGGCTACACCTTC. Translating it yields CATLPGQGRYGYTF.